The clone carrying this TCR beta chain was counted a few times. This entry belongs to a study of T-cell memory formation after mild COVID-19. TCRdb reprocessed the 5' RACE reads with MiXCR, giving one entry per CDR3 protein. The sample shows approximately 570,000 distinct CDR3 sequences, about 20% of them seen only once. V was pared by 2 bases and J by 3 bases, with 8 bases between. Per the germline V gene, CDR1 is SQVTM and CDR2 is ANQGSEA. This CDR3 is built from 13 residues. The material sequenced was PBMCs or a T cell subset sorted from them (not recorded which). This chain links TRBV29-1 with TRBJ2-4; D is undetermined. The source is an adult woman who had mild COVID-19 (a few samples of this study predate the infection). Cell type and time point are not known. The CDR3 DNA sequence: TGCAGCGTTGAACAAGGGCTCAAAAACATTCAGTACTTC. Protein product: CSVEQGLKNIQYF. The full variable domain, in which reference TRBV29-1 and TRBJ2-4 provide the parts outside the CDR3, is SAVISQKPSRDICQRGTSLTIQCQVDSQVTMMFWYRQQPGQSLTLIATANQGSEATYESGFVIDKFPISRPNLTFSTLTVSNMSPEDSSIYLCSVEQGLKNIQYFGAGTRLSVL.